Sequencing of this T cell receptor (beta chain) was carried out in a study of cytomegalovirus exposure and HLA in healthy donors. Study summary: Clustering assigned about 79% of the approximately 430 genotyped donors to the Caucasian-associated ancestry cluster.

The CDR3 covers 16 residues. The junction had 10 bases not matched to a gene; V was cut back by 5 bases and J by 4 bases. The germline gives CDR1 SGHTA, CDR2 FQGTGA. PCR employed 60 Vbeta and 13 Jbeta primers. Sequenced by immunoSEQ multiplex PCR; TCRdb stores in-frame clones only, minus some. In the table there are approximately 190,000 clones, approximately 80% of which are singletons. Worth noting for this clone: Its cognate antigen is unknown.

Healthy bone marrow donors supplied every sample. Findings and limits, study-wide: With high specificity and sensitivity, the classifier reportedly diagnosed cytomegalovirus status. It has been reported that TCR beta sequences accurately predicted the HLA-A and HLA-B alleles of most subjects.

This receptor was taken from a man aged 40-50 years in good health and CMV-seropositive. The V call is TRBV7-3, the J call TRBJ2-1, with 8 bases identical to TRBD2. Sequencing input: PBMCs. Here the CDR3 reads CASSRTGGASYNEQFF. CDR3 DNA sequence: TGTGCCAGCAGCCGAACCGGGGGGGCCAGTTACAATGAGCAGTTCTTC.